The 20 T cell receptor beta chains reported below all come from one sample, sequenced in a study of T cell responses to AZD1222 COVID-19 vaccine. The assay was immunoSEQ multiplex PCR, and TCRdb's table has in-frame clones only and misses some. Here the sample spans 150,000 to 200,000 clones, roughly 88% being singletons. The material sequenced was peripheral blood, taken on day 0 of AZD1222 vaccination. All receptors come from an adult in good health.

The rearrangement links TRBV19 to TRBJ2-7; TRBD1 agrees at 7 bases. This CDR3 has 14 residues. Germline V gene sequence: CDR1 LNHDA, CDR2 SQIVND (reference sequence). V shed 4 bases and J 0 bases; nucleotides not matched to a gene: 3. The CDR3 bases are TGTGCCAGTAGTACGACAGGGAGCTCCTACGAGCAGTACTTC. This sequence encodes CASSTTGSSYEQYF. The entire variable domain, with the rest obtained from reference TRBV19 and TRBJ2-7, is as follows: DGGITQSPKYLFRKEGQNVTLSCEQNLNHDAMYWYRQDPGQGLRLIYYSQIVNDFQKGDIAEGYSVSREKKESFPLTVTSAQKNPTAFYLCASSTTGSSYEQYFGPGTRLTVT.

V and J are TRBV30 and TRBJ1-6, with 8 bases lining up with TRBD1. The junction had 2 bases not matched to a gene; V was cut back by 3 bases and J by 7 bases. The CDR3 extends over 13 amino acids. CDR1 and CDR2 (germline): GTSNPN, SVGIG (reference sequence). DNA of the CDR3: TGTGCCTGGAGCGGACAGGGAAATTCACCCCTCCACTTT. It specifies CAWSGQGNSPLHF.

The V call is TRBV5-1, the J call TRBJ2-1, with D maybe TRBD2 (6 bases). This CDR3 region has 16 residues. With 2 bases removed from V and 3 bases from J, the gap between germline ends came to 15 bases. The germline V gene encodes CDR1 SGHRS and CDR2 YFSETQ. The CDR3 DNA reads TGCGCCAGCAGCTTTGGAGGGGACGCTATCTACAATGAGCAGTTCTTC. Protein: CASSFGGDAIYNEQFF. The whole variable domain, filled in from reference TRBV5-1 and TRBJ2-1, reads KAGVTQTPRYLIKTRGQQVTLSCSPISGHRSVSWYQQTPGQGLQFLFEYFSETQRNKGNFPGRFSGRQFSNSRSEMNVSTLELGDSALYLCASSFGGDAIYNEQFFGPGTRLTVL.

This chain joins TRBV5-1 and TRBJ2-1; D is ambiguous. The V end was cut by 3 bases, the J end by 6 bases, with 13 bases between. Germline-derived CDR1 and CDR2 are SGHRS and YFSETQ. This CDR3 comprises 14 residues. CDR3 nucleotide sequence: TGCGCCAGCAGCTATTCACCCGACCCCAATGAGCAGTTCTTC. It is translated as CASSYSPDPNEQFF.

This clone was picked up one time. Other DNA sequences in this sample translate to the same CDR3. The chain is built from TRBV6-4 and TRBJ1-5, with D unresolved. Germline CDR1 and CDR2: MRHNA and SNTAGT. This CDR3 is 13 amino acids long. Trimming pared 2 bases from V and 6 bases from J, leaving 8 bases between. CDR3 nucleotides: TGTGCCAGCAGTGACAGGGAAGGTCAGCCCCAGCATTTT. This sequence encodes CASSDREGQPQHF.

The rearrangement links TRBV7-3 to TRBJ2-7; 7 nucleotides agree with TRBD2. In germline, CDR1 is SGHTA, CDR2 FQGTGA. Trimming at V came to 0 bases and at J to 1 base, leaving 0 bases not matched to a gene. This CDR3 has 14 residues. The CDR3 region has the DNA TGTGCCAGCAGCTTAACTAGCGGGTCCTACGAGCAGTACTTC. This sequence encodes CASSLTSGSYEQYF.

J is TRBJ1-5 and V is TRBV7-2, with D possibly matching TRBD1 (6 bases). CDR3 length: 17 amino acids. CDR1 and CDR2 (germline): SGHTA, FQGNSA. V lost 1 base and J 0 bases, leaving 13 bases between the germline ends. CDR3 region: CASSLGQGPYSNQPQHF. CDR3 bases: TGTGCCAGCAGCTTAGGGCAGGGGCCGTATAGCAATCAGCCCCAGCATTTT.

This sequence joins TRBV11-2 and TRBJ2-7, with D unresolved. The ends were cut back, 5 bases at V and 3 bases at J, with 14 bases in the middle. This CDR3 region has 14 residues. In germline, CDR1 is SGHAT, CDR2 FQNNGV. The CDR3 DNA follows: TGTGCCAGCAGCCCTTCCAGGAACTTCTACGAGCAGTACTTC. Translation gives CASSPSRNFYEQYF. The full variable domain, rest sourced from reference TRBV11-2 and TRBJ2-7, is EAGVAQSPRYKIIEKRQSVAFWCNPISGHATLYWYQQILGQGPKLLIQFQNNGVVDDSQLPKDRFSAERLKGVDSTLKIQPAKLEDSAVYLCASSPSRNFYEQYFGPGTRLTVT.

The chain is built from TRBV5-6 and TRBJ1-4, with 12 positions matching TRBD1. CDR1 and CDR2 (germline): SGHDT, YYEEEE. V shed 5 bases, J shed 3 bases, and the junction held 11 bases outside the gene matches. The CDR3 consists of 18 residues. The CDR3 here is CASSQTGTGGVPNEKLFF. CDR3 sequence (DNA): TGTGCCAGCAGTCAGACCGGGACAGGGGGCGTCCCTAATGAAAAACTGTTTTTT.

The V gene is TRBV25-1, the J gene TRBJ1-6, with D possibly matching TRBD1 (6 bases). Germline loops: CDR1 MGHDK, CDR2 SYGVNS. Trimming stripped 1 base from V and 5 bases from J, with 12 bases between. The CDR3 contains 16 residues. The CDR3 region has the DNA TGTGCCAGCAGTGAATTGGGTCAGGGGCATAATTCACCCCTCCACTTT. It codes for CASSELGQGHNSPLHF.

In this sample, this clone turned up once. This rearrangement joins TRBV7-9 to TRBJ2-2; 8 bases match TRBD2. J lost 5 bases, V lost 5 bases, and 10 bases had no gene match. The CDR3 loop spans 16 amino acids. The germline V gene encodes CDR1 SEHNR and CDR2 FQNEAQ (reference sequence). The chain's CDR3 is CASSPAERERTGELFF. In nucleotides, the CDR3 is TGTGCCAGCAGCCCCGCAGAGCGGGAGAGGACCGGGGAGCTGTTTTTT.

This chain links TRBV11-1 with TRBJ1-2; TRBD1 matches at 9 bases. The CDR3 length is 14 residues. The V segment lost 5 bases and the J segment 3 bases; nucleotides outside the gene matches: 4. The germline CDR1 and CDR2 sequences are SGHAT and FQDESV (reference sequence). The CDR3 coding sequence is TGTGCCAGCAGCCCCGGGACAGGGTACTATGGCTACACCTTC. Translating gives CASSPGTGYYGYTF.

The rearrangement uses TRBV9 and TRBJ2-5; 8 positions agree with TRBD2. Germline lookup yields CDR1 SGDLS and CDR2 YYNGEE. V trimming: 2 bases; J trimming: 2 bases; junction bases outside the gene matches: 2. This CDR3 spans 14 amino acids. As DNA, the CDR3 is TGTGCCAGCAGCGTGGGGACTAGTCAAGAGACCCAGTACTTC. Protein product: CASSVGTSQETQYF.

The CDR3 region is CASSTTVRGEQYF. The CDR3 region has the DNA TGTGCCAGTAGTACTACCGTCAGGGGCGAGCAGTACTTC. This chain links TRBV19 with TRBJ2-7; D possibly corresponds to TRBD1 (6 bases). V shed 4 bases and J shed 6 bases, with 13 bases lying between them. Germline V gene lookup returns CDR1 LNHDA and CDR2 SQIVND (reference sequence). The CDR3 is made up of 13 amino acids.

This clone was seen more than once but under ten times. The V call is TRBV19, the J call TRBJ2-5; 10 positions agree with TRBD2. The germline V gene has CDR1 LNHDA and CDR2 SQIVND (reference sequence). This CDR3 is built from 20 residues. V gave up 5 bases and J gave up 1 base; unmatched junction bases: 19. CDR3 sequence reads: CASSAQALSGTSAFQETQYF. Written as DNA, the CDR3 is TGTGCCAGTAGTGCCCAAGCCCTCTCCGGGACTAGCGCCTTCCAAGAGACCCAGTACTTC.

The CDR3 loop reads CASSSGTGANYGYTF. For the CDR3, the DNA is TGTGCCAGCAGTTCCGGGACAGGAGCGAACTATGGCTACACCTTC. The genes are TRBV6-5 and TRBJ1-2; 8 nucleotides agree with TRBD1. The junction had 6 bases not matched to a gene; V was cut back by 4 bases and J by 2 bases. Germline loops: CDR1 MNHEY, CDR2 SVGAGI. The CDR3 contains 15 residues.

The CDR3 DNA reads TGTGCCAGCAGCTTGCAGGGGGCGGACACTGAAGCTTTCTTT. Translation: CASSLQGADTEAFF. The V gene is TRBV5-6, the J gene TRBJ1-1, with 8 bases matching TRBD1. Germline lookup yields CDR1 SGHDT and CDR2 YYEEEE. V shed 1 base, J shed 3 bases, and the junction held 2 bases outside the gene matches. The CDR3 runs to 14 residues.

The chain is built from TRBV3-1 (or the pseudogene TRBV3-2) and TRBJ1-6; 7 bases are shared with TRBD1. Germline V CDR1 and CDR2: LGHDT, YNNKEL (reference sequence). With 4 bases clipped from V and 7 bases from J, the junction kept 7 bases outside the gene matches. The CDR3 is made up of 15 amino acids. The CDR3 coding sequence is TGTGCCAGCAGCCGCCGGGACAGCCTCAATTCACCCCTCCACTTT. This codes for CASSRRDSLNSPLHF.

The CDR3 region has the DNA TGCGCCAGCAGCCAAGCGGGGGGGCTCGAGACCCAGTACTTC. Amino acid sequence: CASSQAGGLETQYF. The chain is built from TRBV4-1 and TRBJ2-5; 8 positions agree with TRBD2. The germline gives CDR1 MGHRA, CDR2 YSYEKL. V shed 1 base, J shed 5 bases, and the junction held 3 bases outside the gene matches. The length of the CDR3 is 14 residues.

The gene calls are TRBV5-6 and TRBJ1-4; D is possibly TRBD1 (5 bases). Germline CDR1 is SGHDT and CDR2 is YYEEEE. This CDR3 comprises 14 residues. V was pared by 6 bases and J by 7 bases, with 16 bases between. CDR3 residues: CASIPHGGGEKLFF. As DNA, the CDR3 is TGTGCCAGCATCCCACACGGGGGTGGTGAAAAACTGTTTTTT.